This record looks at one T cell receptor beta chain sequence and its context. Which antigen it targets is not known. No base quality information exists; no much larger clone differs at one position. The data derive from a study of cytomegalovirus exposure and HLA in healthy donors (dated by TCRdb to about 2017). Study-level background: According to an earlier analysis of a few hundred of the donors, about 179 million T cells yielded some 120 million unique TCR beta sequences and less than 300 Gb of sequence data. To predict cytomegalovirus infection status, the study combined high-throughput TCR immunosequencing, statistical association of individual TCRs with disease status, and machine learning. The study was designed to test whether signatures of past pathogen exposure could be identified by cataloging public T cell receptors. In a later genetic analysis, genome-wide SNP genotypes for about 65% of the roughly 670 donors were used, and that subset was treated as a discovery cohort. HLA typing covered class I and class II loci at four-digit resolution. An early release that covered some 630 HLA-typed donors contained 250 to 350 gigabases of sequencing data and tens of millions of unique TCR sequences. Four or five DR-DQ haplotypes were handled as single units for association and clustering, since linkage in the cohort was strong. In a later analysis, previously published TCR beta repertoires from fewer than 750 donors were re-analyzed and high-resolution HLA genotyping was added so that TCR occurrence patterns could be studied. Among 350 to 400 genotyped donors of the cohort, an average of about 240,000 unique TCR beta nucleotide sequences were sequenced per donor, roughly a sixth of them non-productive. In an earlier analysis of a few hundred of the donors, high-throughput TCR beta sequencing was used to judge whether each TCR beta V gene segment behaved as functional or pseudogenic. Donor age, sex, ethnicity and CMV serostatus were collected together with the repertoire data. Typing coverage varied by locus: roughly 620-640 donors for A, B, C, DRB1 and DQB1; under 550 for DQA1; about 570 for DPA1; approximately 450 for DPB1. The study profiled the T cell repertoires of 500 to 800 subjects by immunosequencing and related them to cytomegalovirus serostatus. The genetic ancestry cluster associated with self-reported Caucasian donors included over 80% of the approximately 410 genotyped donors. A separate validation cohort of over a hundred different subjects was used in addition to the roughly 720-subject first cohort. In the later analysis, no new phenotypic data were used to find candidate immune exposures; instead, reliance was placed on TCR beta sequences and their occurrence across donors. Every repertoire in the discovery cohort had been generated on one and the same sequencing platform. The full study reports these points: A later genetic analysis associated a missense DCLRE1C variant with V-gene and J-gene trimming of TCR beta chains, and an independent cohort replicated the association. According to the authors, the approach could potentially be generalized to other disease states and immunological phenotypes. In an earlier analysis of 587 of the donors, most TCR beta V segments appeared in productive rearrangements about 87% or about 30% of the time, broadly matching IMGT annotations. Most CMV-associated TCR beta chains appeared to be HLA-restricted in a later analysis, and the HLA associations seemed to be driven largely by CMV exposure. A cluster of highly shared sequence variants was judged likely to represent a technical artifact of the sequencing pipeline. In vitro tests confirmed that a few of the cytomegalovirus-associated TCR beta chains recognize cytomegalovirus antigens. Correlated functional status among segregating V segments might be attributable to linkage disequilibrium, but an unknown experimental factor could not be ruled out. Because HLA typing was unavailable for some donors at each locus, only the typed subset was used in association tests. Most TCR sequences were seen in very few donors, while some public TCRs were found in many individuals. This cohort had only TCR beta chains sequenced, and the lack of alpha or paired-chain data limited which features could be detected. In both the original and validation cohorts, the classifier was reported to diagnose cytomegalovirus status with high specificity and sensitivity. In a later analysis, 16,951 TCR beta sequences were associated with specific HLA alleles at a false discovery rate of 0.05. When HLA alleles, especially DR and DQ, strongly co-occurred, TCR associations were difficult to assign to individual alleles. A further reported finding was that TCR beta sequences accurately predicted the HLA-A and HLA-B alleles for most subjects in the first cohort. In a later analysis, HLA-associated TCR beta chains were found to be more clonally expanded and to have lower generation probabilities than equally common non-associated chains. Compared with the roughly 710-donor mean, donors in an Asian-associated ancestry cluster had fewer N-insertions in productive TCRs, according to a later genetic analysis. About 15 rarely observed V segments, including chromosome 9 orphons, were excluded from the earlier analysis of a few hundred of the donors because counts were too low. Presence/absence analyses assumed roughly uniform sequencing depth across donors, an assumption that may not hold. A later analysis found that TCR association rates varied across HLA loci, with DRB1 alleles showing the most associated TCRs and HLA-C alleles the fewest. CMV serostatus was the only immune exposure information available for the cohort. A total of fewer than 200 TCR beta chains were listed by the study as associated with cytomegalovirus. Several of the top co-occurrence clusters appeared to be linked to parvovirus B19, influenza, CMV and Epstein-Barr virus, according to a later analysis.

The cohort comprised hundreds of healthy bone marrow donors. At the time of sampling, every cohort member was nominally healthy, though immune exposures that went unrecorded were likely present. The donor tested CMV seronegative and was one of the 352 seronegative cohort members. A peripheral blood sample was provided by each donor, and peripheral blood mononuclear cells were used for TCR beta sequencing. Genomic DNA extraction from the blood cell samples was performed with the Qiagen DNeasy Blood Extraction Kit. The library was made by the immunoSEQ multiplex PCR assay. A mixture of 60 forward primers for TCR Vbeta segments and 13 reverse primers for TCR Jbeta segments was used in the multiplex PCR. The CDR3 region of rearranged TCR beta genes was amplified from genomic DNA by a multiplex PCR assay. Amplified TCR beta libraries were sequenced as 87-base-pair reads on the Illumina HiSeq System. On the authors' methods: Across the 500 to 750 repertoires, a later analysis counted 80 million or so unique TCR beta chains, around 11 million of which were shared by at least two donors. To remove PCR and sequencing errors, raw reads were error-corrected and collapsed into unique sequences using a nearest-neighbor algorithm that merged closely related sequences. CDR3 sequences were aligned to IMGT reference sequences to assign V, D and J gene segments. Each retained sequence needed at least a six-nucleotide match to both a V gene segment and a J gene segment. A rearrangement counted as productive if the CDR3 had no stop codons and remained in frame with V and J, and every other rearrangement counted as non-productive. CDR3 was defined according to IMGT convention as the region running from the second conserved V-encoded cysteine to the conserved J-encoded phenylalanine. The earlier analysis of about 560 of the donors excluded any sequence lacking an unambiguous match to a single V gene segment. An earlier analysis of just under 600 of the donors called V segments functional above 56.7% productive rearrangements and segregating when the between-donor standard deviation exceeded 5%. A statistical classification framework was built for diagnosing cytomegalovirus status from the catalog of TCR beta chain sequences. A later analysis assigned V and J genes by comparing TCR nucleotide sequences with IMGT/GENE-DB human TR gene sequences. A later analysis assigned CDR3 sequences and most-parsimonious VDJ recombination scenarios with the TCRdist pipeline. In a later analysis, each TCR beta chain was defined by its CDR3 amino acid sequence together with its V-gene family, and reads lacking a unique V-gene family were excluded. A later analysis removed over 500 highly shared, low-generation-probability nucleotide sequences to deal with suspected cross-contamination and a sequencing artifact. For each public chain, a later analysis derived a clonal expansion index from normalized ranks of inferred template counts within each repertoire. In a later analysis, generation probabilities were computed with a VDJ recombination model fitted to out-of-frame rearrangements, and the resulting probabilities were checked against IGoR. In a later analysis, TCR-TCR, TCR-HLA and TCR-CMV co-occurrence was scored with hypergeometric tests, and a repertoire-size bias correction was applied to TCR pairs. To estimate false discovery rates, a later analysis permuted the HLA or CMV assignments 20 times. A later analysis grouped co-occurring TCRs with DBSCAN, adding TCRdist sequence similarity when clustering within HLA-allele-positive subsets. Co-occurrence clustering excluded repertoires with fewer than 30,000 or more than 120,000 public chains, plus five with anomalous nucleotide sharing. The table was pulled from immuneACCESS by TCRdb, which kept in-frame rearrangements only. Such tables lose some clones; where checked, under half of the loss comes from unresolved V genes, and the rest has no known cause. V and J calls plus clone size are reproduced from that table; the DNA served to infer D and trimming. The sample table contains about 130,000 clones; only one count was recorded for around three quarters of them. The ten biggest clones cover more than 2.5% of the sample.

The TCR was taken from a woman aged 50 to 60 in good health and CMV-seronegative. The sample was PBMCs.

The encoded CDR3 is CASSLGLTGTDTQYF. The DNA sequence is TGTGCCAGCAGTTTAGGGCTAACCGGCACAGATACGCAGTATTTT. The receptor chain draws on TRBV28 and TRBJ2-3; the D gene cannot be named for sure. Looking up the germline V gene yields CDR1 MDHEN and CDR2 SYDVKM. The CDR3 starts with the cysteine, ends with the phenylalanine, and has 15 residues. Just CDR3 DNA is preserved here, 45 bases in frame from base 1. V is cut by 2 bases and J by 1 base, and the space between the germline ends is 10 bases.